These T cell receptor beta chains were read from a single sample in a study of cytomegalovirus exposure and HLA in healthy donors. Method: immunoSEQ multiplex PCR; TCRdb's copy keeps in-frame clones and lacks some. The sample lists tens of thousands of clones; about four fifths were seen once. Sequencing was done on a sample of PBMCs. These receptors were collected from a middle-aged man in good health and CMV-seronegative. Each CDR3 is given with its conserved first and last residue. The order of the fields is J gene, clone size, D gene, V gene, CDR3 DNA, CDR3 protein. The D gene is left open where the match is weak. Some rows mark clone size as missing; the rest say once, few, many or name a class of expanded clone.

j_gene: TRBJ1-5; abundance: -; d_gene: TRBD1; v_gene: TRBV2; CDR3nt: TGTGCCAGCAGTGATCGGACAGGTGGGAAGCAGCCCCAGCATTTT; CDR3aa: CASSDRTGGKQPQHF
j_gene: TRBJ1-1; abundance: -; d_gene: -; v_gene: TRBV5-4; CDR3nt: TGTGCCAGCAGCCGGTACGGGGGGGCTCAGAACACTGAAGCTTTCTTT; CDR3aa: CASSRYGGAQNTEAFF
j_gene: TRBJ2-1; abundance: -; d_gene: TRBD2; v_gene: TRBV19; CDR3nt: TGTGCCAGCACAGGGACTAGCGGATACAATGAGCAGTTCTTC; CDR3aa: CASTGTSGYNEQFF
j_gene: TRBJ1-4; abundance: -; d_gene: -; v_gene: TRBV28; CDR3nt: TGTGCCAGCAGTTTAGTTGGGGCTCTAACAGGGTTCTTCAGAGAAAAACTGTTTTTT; CDR3aa: CASSLVGALTGFFREKLFF
j_gene: TRBJ2-7; abundance: -; d_gene: TRBD1; v_gene: TRBV28; CDR3nt: TGTGCCAGCAGTTCGGGACAGGGGTACGAGCAGTACTTC; CDR3aa: CASSSGQGYEQYF
j_gene: TRBJ2-7; abundance: -; d_gene: TRBD1; v_gene: TRBV5-6; CDR3nt: TGTGCCAGCAGCTTGGCCGAGCGACGCGGGACAGGGTGGGACGAGCAGTACTTC; CDR3aa: CASSLAERRGTGWDEQYF
j_gene: TRBJ2-1; abundance: -; d_gene: TRBD2; v_gene: TRBV11-1; CDR3nt: TGTGCCAGCAGCGCAGGGACTAGCGGGAATCGCAATGAGCAGTTCTTC; CDR3aa: CASSAGTSGNRNEQFF
j_gene: TRBJ2-2; abundance: -; d_gene: TRBD1; v_gene: TRBV5-1; CDR3nt: TGCGCCAGCGGATCTCAGGGGGACACCGGGGAGCTGTTTTTT; CDR3aa: CASGSQGDTGELFF
j_gene: TRBJ2-7; abundance: -; d_gene: TRBD1; v_gene: TRBV25-1; CDR3nt: TGTGCCAGCAGTGAAACTCTCGGGACAGGGGTACCCTACGAGCAGTACTTC; CDR3aa: CASSETLGTGVPYEQYF
j_gene: TRBJ2-1; abundance: -; d_gene: TRBD2; v_gene: TRBV15; CDR3nt: TGTGCCACCAGCTCGACTAGCGGGAGGGGTGAGCAGTTCTTC; CDR3aa: CATSSTSGRGEQFF
j_gene: TRBJ2-5; abundance: -; d_gene: -; v_gene: TRBV11-1; CDR3nt: TGTGCCAGCAGCTCAGTCGAGACCCAGTACTTC; CDR3aa: CASSSVETQYF
j_gene: TRBJ2-7; abundance: -; d_gene: -; v_gene: TRBV14; CDR3nt: TGTGCCAGCAGCACCCACAGCTCCTACGAGCAGTACTTC; CDR3aa: CASSTHSSYEQYF
j_gene: TRBJ2-7; abundance: -; d_gene: TRBD1; v_gene: TRBV5-6; CDR3nt: TGTGCCAGCAGCCGTCGCAGGGGGCTGAACACCTACGAGCAGTACTTC; CDR3aa: CASSRRRGLNTYEQYF
j_gene: TRBJ1-4; abundance: once; d_gene: -; v_gene: TRBV4-2; CDR3nt: TGTGCCAGCAGCCCGGACCCGGGGGTTAATGAAAAACTGTTTTTT; CDR3aa: CASSPDPGVNEKLFF
j_gene: TRBJ2-4; abundance: once; d_gene: TRBD1; v_gene: TRBV2; CDR3nt: TGTGCCAGCAGTGGCCGGGACAGGGGAATAAGCATTCAGTACTTC; CDR3aa: CASSGRDRGISIQYF
j_gene: TRBJ2-3; abundance: -; d_gene: TRBD1; v_gene: TRBV10-3; CDR3nt: TGTGCCATCAGTGGGAACAGGGGAAGCACAGATACGCAGTATTTT; CDR3aa: CAISGNRGSTDTQYF
j_gene: TRBJ2-5; abundance: -; d_gene: -; v_gene: TRBV27; CDR3nt: TGTGCCAGCAGTTTATCCGCCACAGTAAAGGCAGAGACCCAGTACTTC; CDR3aa: CASSLSATVKAETQYF
j_gene: TRBJ1-3; abundance: few; d_gene: -; v_gene: TRBV5-5; CDR3nt: TGTGCCAGCAGCTTGGGACAGACCACCGTTCTCTCTGGAAACACCATATATTTT; CDR3aa: CASSLGQTTVLSGNTIYF
j_gene: TRBJ2-1; abundance: few; d_gene: TRBD2; v_gene: TRBV6-1; CDR3nt: TGTGCCAGCAGTGAATTCGCGGGAGGGGGGAATGAGCAGTTCTTC; CDR3aa: CASSEFAGGGNEQFF
j_gene: TRBJ2-2; abundance: -; d_gene: TRBD1; v_gene: TRBV5-1; CDR3nt: TGCGCCAGCAGCTTGGAGGTAGTGGGACAGGGCACCGGGGAGCTGTTTTTT; CDR3aa: CASSLEVVGQGTGELFF
j_gene: TRBJ2-7; abundance: many; d_gene: TRBD1; v_gene: TRBV4-3; CDR3nt: TGCGCCAGCAGCCAAGAGTACAGGGGTTCCTACGAGCAGTACTTC; CDR3aa: CASSQEYRGSYEQYF
j_gene: TRBJ2-7; abundance: -; d_gene: TRBD2; v_gene: TRBV28; CDR3nt: TGTGCCAGCAGTTCCTATTTAGCGGGGTATGTCGAGCAGTACTTC; CDR3aa: CASSSYLAGYVEQYF
j_gene: TRBJ2-7; abundance: -; d_gene: TRBD1; v_gene: TRBV7-2; CDR3nt: TGTGCCAGCAGCTTGGGACAGGGGGTTGACGAGCAGTACTTC; CDR3aa: CASSLGQGVDEQYF
j_gene: TRBJ2-6; abundance: few; d_gene: TRBD2; v_gene: TRBV5-4; CDR3nt: TGTGCCAGCAGCCCCGGGGGGGGCCGCTCTGGGGCCAACGTCCTGACTTTC; CDR3aa: CASSPGGGRSGANVLTF
j_gene: TRBJ2-1; abundance: once; d_gene: -; v_gene: TRBV25-1; CDR3nt: TGTGCCAGCACGCGCCTCGGGCAGGGGCGGGATGAGCAGTTCTTC; CDR3aa: CASTRLGQGRDEQFF
j_gene: TRBJ1-2; abundance: -; d_gene: -; v_gene: TRBV9; CDR3nt: TGTGCCAGCAGCGTAGGGCAGGAAAGGTACAACTATGGCTACACCTTC; CDR3aa: CASSVGQERYNYGYTF
j_gene: TRBJ1-6; abundance: -; d_gene: TRBD1; v_gene: TRBV5-1; CDR3nt: TGCGCCAGCAGCTCCACAGGGGCTGATAATTCACCCCTCCACTTT; CDR3aa: CASSSTGADNSPLHF
j_gene: TRBJ2-7; abundance: -; d_gene: -; v_gene: TRBV2; CDR3nt: TGTGCCAGCAGTGAAGGGGCAGATTACTACGAGCAGTACTTC; CDR3aa: CASSEGADYYEQYF
j_gene: TRBJ1-4; abundance: once; d_gene: -; v_gene: TRBV28; CDR3nt: TGTGCCAGCAGTCGGACAGCGACCCTTAATGAAAAACTGTTTTTT; CDR3aa: CASSRTATLNEKLFF
j_gene: TRBJ2-1; abundance: -; d_gene: -; v_gene: TRBV11-2; CDR3nt: TGTGCCAGCAGCTGGGGGGGCTGGGAGCAGTTCTTC; CDR3aa: CASSWGGWEQFF